This T cell receptor beta chain emerged from a study of cytomegalovirus exposure and HLA in healthy donors. Study summary: Some 85 million unique TCRs, all from HLA-typed donors, were included in an early release of the data. Under 85% of 300 to 450 genotyped donors fell in the Caucasian-associated ancestry cluster. Study observations and caveats: In a later analysis, fewer than 20,000 TCR beta sequences were associated with HLA alleles at 0.05 false discovery rate.

A note on this clone: The antigen is unknown.

The PCR had 60 Vbeta and 13 Jbeta primers. Repertoires were generated with immunoSEQ multiplex PCR, while TCRdb's copy carries only in-frame clones and drops some. This table holds around 130,000 clones, 80% found once. Sequenced sample: PBMCs. This TCR came from a man younger than 40 in good health and CMV-seronegative.

The CDR3 region has the DNA TGTGCCAGAAGGACAGGCACTGAAGCTTTCTTT. This sequence encodes CARRTGTEAFF. The genes are TRBV5-8 and TRBJ1-1, with 7 bases aligning to TRBD1. Germline lookup yields CDR1 SGHTS and CDR2 YDEGEE. V gave up 8 bases and J gave up 4 bases; unmatched junction bases: 2. The CDR3 has 11 amino acids. The full variable domain, its missing parts supplied by reference TRBV5-8 and TRBJ1-1, is EAGVTQSPTHLIKTRGQQATLRCSPISGHTSVYWYQQALGLGLQFLLWYDEGEERNRGNFPPRFSGRQFPNYSSELNVNALELEDSALYLCARRTGTEAFFGQGTRLTVV.